The following is a T cell receptor beta chain sequence with its context. Per the study methods: Counts of nucleated cells, estimated from reference gene primer amplification, were obtained. Sequencing was performed with immunoSEQ multiplex PCR; in TCRdb, only in-frame clones are kept and a portion is missing. From that table come the V and J calls and clone size; the DNA was used to work out D and trimming. In the table there are some 150,000 clones, 85% to 90% of which are singletons. V shed 5 bases and J shed 7 bases, with 17 bases lying between them. The CDR3 loop spans 15 amino acids. Germline V gives CDR1 KGHDR, CDR2 SFDVKD. These data come from a study of blood T cell repertoires in COVID-19. On the study more broadly: Samples representing acute and convalescent COVID-19 were sourced from the United States, Italy and Spain. From T cells, B-cell-depleted T cells, or PBMCs came the material, which was cDNA or gDNA.

This clonotype was obtained from a middle-aged woman with acute or convalescent COVID-19. Material: peripheral blood. The rearrangement uses TRBV24-1 and TRBJ2-1; D possibly corresponds to TRBD2 (5 bases). This CDR3 is CATSAPGSAANEQFF. CDR3 DNA sequence: TGTGCCACCAGTGCCCCGGGGAGCGCTGCAAATGAGCAGTTCTTC.